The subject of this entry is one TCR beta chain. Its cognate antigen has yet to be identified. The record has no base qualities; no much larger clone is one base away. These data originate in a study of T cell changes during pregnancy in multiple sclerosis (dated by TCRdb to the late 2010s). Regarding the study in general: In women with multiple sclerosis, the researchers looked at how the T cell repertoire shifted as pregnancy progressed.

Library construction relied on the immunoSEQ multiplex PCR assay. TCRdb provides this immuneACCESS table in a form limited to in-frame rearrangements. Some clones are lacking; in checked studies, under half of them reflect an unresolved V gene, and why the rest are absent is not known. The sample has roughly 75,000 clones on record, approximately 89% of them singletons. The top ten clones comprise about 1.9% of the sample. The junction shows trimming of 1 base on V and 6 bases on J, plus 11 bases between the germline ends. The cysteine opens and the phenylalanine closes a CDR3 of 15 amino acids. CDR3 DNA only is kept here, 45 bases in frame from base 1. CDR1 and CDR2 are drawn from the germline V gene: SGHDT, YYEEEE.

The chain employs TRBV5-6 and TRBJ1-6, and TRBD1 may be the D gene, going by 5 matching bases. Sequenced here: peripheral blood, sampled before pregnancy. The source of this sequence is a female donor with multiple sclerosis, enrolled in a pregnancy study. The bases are TGTGCCAGCAGCTTGTGGGGGAGGGGTAATTCACCCCTCCACTTT. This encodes CASSLWGRGNSPLHF.